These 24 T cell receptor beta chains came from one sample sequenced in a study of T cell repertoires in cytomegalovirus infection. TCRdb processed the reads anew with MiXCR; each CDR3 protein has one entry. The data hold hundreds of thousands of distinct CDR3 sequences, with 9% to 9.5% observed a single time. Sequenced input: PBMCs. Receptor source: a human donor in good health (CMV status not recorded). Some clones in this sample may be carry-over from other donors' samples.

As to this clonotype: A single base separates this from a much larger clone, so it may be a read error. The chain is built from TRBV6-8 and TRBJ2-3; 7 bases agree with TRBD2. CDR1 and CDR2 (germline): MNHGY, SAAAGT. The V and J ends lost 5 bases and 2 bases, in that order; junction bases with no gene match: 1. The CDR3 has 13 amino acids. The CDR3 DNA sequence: TGTGCCAGCAGTAGCGGGATCACAGATACGCAGTATTTT. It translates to CASSSGITDTQYF.

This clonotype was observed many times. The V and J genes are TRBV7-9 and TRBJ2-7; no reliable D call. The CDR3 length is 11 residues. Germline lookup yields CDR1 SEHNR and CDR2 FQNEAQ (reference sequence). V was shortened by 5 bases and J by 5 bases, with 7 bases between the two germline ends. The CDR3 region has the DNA TGTGCCAGCAGCGCAAATAACGAGCAGTACTTC. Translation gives CASSANNEQYF.

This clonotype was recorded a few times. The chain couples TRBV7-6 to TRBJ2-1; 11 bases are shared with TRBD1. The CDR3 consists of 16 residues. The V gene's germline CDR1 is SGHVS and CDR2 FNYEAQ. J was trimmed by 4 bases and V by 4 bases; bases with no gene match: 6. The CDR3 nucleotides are TGTGCCAGCAGCTCGGGACAGGGGGGAAAGTACAATGAGCAGTTCTTC. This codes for CASSSGQGGKYNEQFF.

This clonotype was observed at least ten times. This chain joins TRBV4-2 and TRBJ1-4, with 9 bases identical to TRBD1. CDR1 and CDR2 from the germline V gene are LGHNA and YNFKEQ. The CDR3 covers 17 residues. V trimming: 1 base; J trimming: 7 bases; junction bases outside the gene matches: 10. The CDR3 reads CASSQAGTGLQGEKLFF. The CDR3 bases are TGTGCCAGCAGCCAAGCCGGGACAGGGCTACAGGGTGAAAAACTGTTTTTT.

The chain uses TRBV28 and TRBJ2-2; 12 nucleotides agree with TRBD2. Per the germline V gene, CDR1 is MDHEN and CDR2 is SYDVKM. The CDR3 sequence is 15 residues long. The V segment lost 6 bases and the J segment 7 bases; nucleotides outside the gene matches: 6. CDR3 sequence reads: CASSLTSGRSGELFF. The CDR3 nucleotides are TGTGCCAGCAGCCTTACTAGCGGGAGGAGCGGGGAGCTGTTTTTT.

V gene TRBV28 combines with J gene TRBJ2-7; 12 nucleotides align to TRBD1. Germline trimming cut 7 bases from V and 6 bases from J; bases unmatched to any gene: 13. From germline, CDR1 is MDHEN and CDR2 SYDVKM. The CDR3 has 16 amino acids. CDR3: CASTRDRGHPPVEQYF. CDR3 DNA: TGTGCCAGCACCAGGGACAGGGGGCACCCACCGGTCGAGCAGTACTTC.

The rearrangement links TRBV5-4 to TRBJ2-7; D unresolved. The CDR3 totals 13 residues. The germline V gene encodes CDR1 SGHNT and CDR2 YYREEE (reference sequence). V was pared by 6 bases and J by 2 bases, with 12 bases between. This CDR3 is CASNLIGTYEQYF. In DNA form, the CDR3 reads TGTGCCAGCAACCTCATAGGGACCTACGAGCAGTACTTC.

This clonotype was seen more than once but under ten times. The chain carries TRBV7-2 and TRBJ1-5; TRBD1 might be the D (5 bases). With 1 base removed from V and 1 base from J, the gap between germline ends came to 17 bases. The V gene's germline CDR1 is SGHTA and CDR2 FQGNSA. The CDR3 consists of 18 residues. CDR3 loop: CASSLERPDRLSNQPQHF. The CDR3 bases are TGTGCCAGCAGCTTAGAACGACCTGACAGACTAAGCAATCAGCCCCAGCATTTT.

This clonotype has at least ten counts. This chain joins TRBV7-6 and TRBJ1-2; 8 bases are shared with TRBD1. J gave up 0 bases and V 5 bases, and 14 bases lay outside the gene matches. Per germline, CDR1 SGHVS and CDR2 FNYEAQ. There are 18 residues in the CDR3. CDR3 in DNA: TGTGCCAGCAGCCCCAACCCCCGGACAGGGAGACCTAACTATGGCTACACCTTC. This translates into CASSPNPRTGRPNYGYTF.

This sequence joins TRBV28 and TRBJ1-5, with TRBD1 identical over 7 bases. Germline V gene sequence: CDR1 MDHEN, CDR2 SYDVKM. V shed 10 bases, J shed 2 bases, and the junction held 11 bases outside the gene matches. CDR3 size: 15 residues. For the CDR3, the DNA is TGTGCCATACACAGGGGACCCATAGGCAATCAGCCCCAGCATTTT. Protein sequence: CAIHRGPIGNQPQHF.

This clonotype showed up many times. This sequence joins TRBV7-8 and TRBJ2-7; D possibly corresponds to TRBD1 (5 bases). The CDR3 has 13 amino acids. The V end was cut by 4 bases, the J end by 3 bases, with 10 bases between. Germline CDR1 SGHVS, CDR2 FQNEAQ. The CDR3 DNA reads TGTGCCAGCAGCTCTCAGGGTCGCTACGAGCAGTACTTC. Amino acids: CASSSQGRYEQYF.

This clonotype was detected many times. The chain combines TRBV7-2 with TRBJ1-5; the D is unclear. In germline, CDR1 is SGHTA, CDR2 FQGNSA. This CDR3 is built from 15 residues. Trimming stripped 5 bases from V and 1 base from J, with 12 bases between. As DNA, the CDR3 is TGTGCCAGCAGCCCGAGAGAGATAAGCAATCAGCCCCAGCATTTT. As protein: CASSPREISNQPQHF. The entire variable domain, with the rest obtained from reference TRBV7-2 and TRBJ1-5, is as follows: GAGVSQSPSNKVTEKGKDVELRCDPISGHTALYWYRQSLGQGLEFLIYFQGNSAPDKSGLPSDRFSAERTGGSVSTLTIQRTQQEDSAVYLCASSPREISNQPQHFGDGTRLSIL.

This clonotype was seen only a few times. The chain's CDR3 is CASSRTGPSEEQYF. The CDR3 nucleotides are TGTGCCAGCAGCCGAACGGGACCCTCGGAAGAGCAGTACTTC. V usage is TRBV5-4 and J usage is TRBJ2-7; D is perhaps TRBD1 or TRBD2 (5 bases each). With 4 bases removed from V and 7 bases from J, the gap between germline ends came to 18 bases. This CDR3 has 14 residues. Per the germline V gene, CDR1 is SGHNT and CDR2 is YYREEE (reference sequence). The whole variable domain, filled in from reference TRBV5-4 and TRBJ2-7, reads ETGVTQSPTHLIKTRGQQVTLRCSSQSGHNTVSWYQQALGQGPQFIFQYYREEENGRGNFPPRFSGLQFPNYSSELNVNALELDDSALYLCASSRTGPSEEQYFGPGTRLTVT.

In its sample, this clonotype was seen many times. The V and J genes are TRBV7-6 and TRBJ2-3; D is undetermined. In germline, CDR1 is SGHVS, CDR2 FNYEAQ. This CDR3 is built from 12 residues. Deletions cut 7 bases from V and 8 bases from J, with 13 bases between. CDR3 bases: TGTGCCAGCACTGGCCCCTGGGGTACGCAGTATTTT. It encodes CASTGPWGTQYF.

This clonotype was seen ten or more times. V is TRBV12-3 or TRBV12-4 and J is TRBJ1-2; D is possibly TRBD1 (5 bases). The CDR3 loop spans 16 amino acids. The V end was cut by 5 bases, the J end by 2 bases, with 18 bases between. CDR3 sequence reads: CASSPLWGRKNYGYTF. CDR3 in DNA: TGTGCCAGCAGTCCCTTATGGGGGAGAAAGAACTATGGCTACACCTTC.

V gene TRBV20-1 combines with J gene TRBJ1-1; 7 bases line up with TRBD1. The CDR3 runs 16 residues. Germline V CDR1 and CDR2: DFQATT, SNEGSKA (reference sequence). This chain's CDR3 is CREMGQRLSMNTEAFF. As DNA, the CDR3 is TGCAGGGAGATGGGACAGCGATTAAGCATGAACACTGAAGCTTTCTTT.

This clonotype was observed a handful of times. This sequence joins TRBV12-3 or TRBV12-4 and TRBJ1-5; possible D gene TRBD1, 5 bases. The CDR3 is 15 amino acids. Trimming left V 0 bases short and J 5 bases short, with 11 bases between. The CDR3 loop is CASSLAGLNHQPQHF. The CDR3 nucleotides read TGTGCCAGCAGTTTAGCGGGACTAAATCATCAGCCCCAGCATTTT.

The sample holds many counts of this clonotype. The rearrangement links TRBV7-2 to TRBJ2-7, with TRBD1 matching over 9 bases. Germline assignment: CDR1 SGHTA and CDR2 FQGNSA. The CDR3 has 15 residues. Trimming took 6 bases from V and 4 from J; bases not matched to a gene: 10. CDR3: CASSSNTGGLYEQYF. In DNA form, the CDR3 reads TGTGCCAGCAGTTCAAACACAGGGGGCTTGTACGAGCAGTACTTC.

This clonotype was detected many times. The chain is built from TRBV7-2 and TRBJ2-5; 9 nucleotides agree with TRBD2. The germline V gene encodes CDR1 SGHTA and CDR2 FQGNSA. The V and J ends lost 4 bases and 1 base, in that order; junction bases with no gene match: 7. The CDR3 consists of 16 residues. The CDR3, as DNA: TGTGCCAGCAGCTCTGGGACTAGCCCTTTCCAAGAGACCCAGTACTTC. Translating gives CASSSGTSPFQETQYF.

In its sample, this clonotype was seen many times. CDR3 nucleotides: TGTGCCAGCAGACCTGGACCGAGGTTGGGCTACACCTTC. Encoded protein: CASRPGPRLGYTF. The rearrangement uses TRBV6-1 and TRBJ1-2; D is undetermined. Trimming removed 6 bases from V and 8 bases from J, with 16 bases in between. Germline lookup yields CDR1 MNHNS and CDR2 SASEGT. This CDR3 has 13 amino acids.

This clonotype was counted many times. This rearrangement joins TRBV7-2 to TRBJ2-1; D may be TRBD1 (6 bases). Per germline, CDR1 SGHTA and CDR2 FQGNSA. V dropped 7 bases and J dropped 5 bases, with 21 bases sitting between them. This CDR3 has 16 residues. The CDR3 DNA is TGTGCCAGCACCCGGGAAGGACAGAGCCGTAACAATGAGCAGTTCTTC. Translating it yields CASTREGQSRNNEQFF.

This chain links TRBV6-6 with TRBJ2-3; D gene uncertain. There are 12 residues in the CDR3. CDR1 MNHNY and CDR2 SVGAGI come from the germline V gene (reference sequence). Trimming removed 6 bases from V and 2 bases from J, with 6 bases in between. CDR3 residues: CASRDLTDTQYF. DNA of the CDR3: TGTGCCAGCAGGGATCTCACAGATACGCAGTATTTT.

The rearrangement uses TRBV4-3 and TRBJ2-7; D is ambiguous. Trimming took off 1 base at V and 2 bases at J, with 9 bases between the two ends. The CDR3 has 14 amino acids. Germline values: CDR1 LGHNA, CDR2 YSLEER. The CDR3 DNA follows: TGCGCCAGCAGCCAAGGGGTTATGGCCTACGAGCAGTACTTC. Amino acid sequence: CASSQGVMAYEQYF.

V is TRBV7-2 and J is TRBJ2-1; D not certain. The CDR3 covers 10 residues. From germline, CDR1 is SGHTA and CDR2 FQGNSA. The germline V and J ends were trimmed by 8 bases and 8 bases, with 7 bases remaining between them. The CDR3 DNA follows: TGTGCCAGCGCTTCGCATGAGCAGTTCTTC. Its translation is CASASHEQFF. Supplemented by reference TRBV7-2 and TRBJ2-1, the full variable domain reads GAGVSQSPSNKVTEKGKDVELRCDPISGHTALYWYRQSLGQGLEFLIYFQGNSAPDKSGLPSDRFSAERTGGSVSTLTIQRTQQEDSAVYLCASASHEQFFGPGTRLTVL.